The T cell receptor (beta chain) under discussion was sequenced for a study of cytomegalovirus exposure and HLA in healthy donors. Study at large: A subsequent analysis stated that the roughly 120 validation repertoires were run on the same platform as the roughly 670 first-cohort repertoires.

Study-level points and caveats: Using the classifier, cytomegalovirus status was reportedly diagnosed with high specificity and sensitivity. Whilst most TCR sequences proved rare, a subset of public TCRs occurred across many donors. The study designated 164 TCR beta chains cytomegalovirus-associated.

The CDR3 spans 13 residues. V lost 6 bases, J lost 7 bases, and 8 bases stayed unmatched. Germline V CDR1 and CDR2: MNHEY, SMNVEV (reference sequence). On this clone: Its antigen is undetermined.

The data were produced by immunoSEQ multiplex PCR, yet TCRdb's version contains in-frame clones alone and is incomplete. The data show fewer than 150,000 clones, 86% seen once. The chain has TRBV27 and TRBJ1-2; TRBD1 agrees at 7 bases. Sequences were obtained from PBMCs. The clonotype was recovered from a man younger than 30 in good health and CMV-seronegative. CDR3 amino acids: CASRPGTVRGYTF. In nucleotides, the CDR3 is TGTGCCAGCAGACCCGGGACAGTCCGTGGCTACACCTTC.